This entry lists 24 T cell receptor beta chains sequenced from one sample in a study of blood T cell repertoires in COVID-19. Sequencing used immunoSEQ multiplex PCR; TCRdb keeps in-frame clones, though not all of them. The repertoire holds 95,000 to 150,000 clones, with over 80% as singletons. Sequencing used peripheral blood. These receptors were obtained from a woman between 65 and 79 years old with acute or convalescent COVID-19.

The chain recombines TRBV29-1 with TRBJ2-7, with 10 bases matching TRBD1. Losses at the gene ends were 6 bases for V and 5 bases for J; bases not matched to a gene: 13. The germline V gene has CDR1 SQVTM and CDR2 ANQGSEA. The CDR3 spans 15 residues. The CDR3 nucleotides read TGCAGCGTCTTTCCCCCGGGACAGGGGATGGACGAGCAGTACTTC. It specifies CSVFPPGQGMDEQYF.

The rearrangement links TRBV28 to TRBJ2-7; weak D call: TRBD2 (6 bases). This CDR3 spans 14 amino acids. V lost 7 bases and J lost 4, with 17 bases in between. CDR1 is MDHEN and CDR2 is SYDVKM in the germline V gene. The CDR3 loop is CASITAAEGYEQYF. CDR3 nucleotide sequence: TGTGCCAGCATCACCGCGGCGGAGGGTTACGAGCAGTACTTC.

The J gene is TRBJ2-7, the V gene TRBV6-1; 11 positions match TRBD1. This CDR3 contains 16 residues. Germline CDR1 reads MNHNS; CDR2 reads SASEGT. V was pared by 4 bases and J by 5 bases, with 10 bases of the junction left unmatched. The CDR3 sequence: CASSGGTGTGGHEQYF. The CDR3 DNA reads as TGTGCCAGCAGTGGTGGGACCGGGACAGGGGGGCACGAGCAGTACTTC.

The chain carries TRBV7-2 and TRBJ2-7; D possibly corresponds to TRBD2 (6 bases). Trimming removed 5 bases from V and 6 bases from J, with 14 bases in between. Looked up from germline, CDR1 is SGHTA and CDR2 is FQGNSA. The CDR3 totals 13 residues. For the CDR3, the DNA is TGTGCCAGCAGCCCGGTGGGGGGAACCGAGCAGTACTTC. It is translated as CASSPVGGTEQYF.

This chain connects TRBV10-1 to TRBJ2-7, with TRBD1 identical over 9 bases. Trimming at V came to 3 bases and at J to 0 bases, leaving 3 bases not matched to a gene. CDR1 WNHNN and CDR2 SYGVQD come from the germline V gene (reference sequence). This CDR3 has 15 residues. The chain's CDR3 is CASSEGTGSSYEQYF. The CDR3 DNA reads as TGCGCCAGCAGTGAAGGGACAGGGAGCTCCTACGAGCAGTACTTC.

This rearrangement joins TRBV3-1 (or the pseudogene TRBV3-2) to TRBJ1-1, with 10 bases aligning to TRBD1. CDR3 length equals 15 residues. V lost 6 bases and J lost 3; bases outside the gene matches: 7. In germline, CDR1 is LGHDT, CDR2 YNNKEL (reference sequence). The DNA of the CDR3 is TGTGCCAGCAGTTTTTTCGGACAGGGGGACACTGAAGCTTTCTTT. Encoded protein: CASSFFGQGDTEAFF.

The chain carries TRBV6-5 and TRBJ2-1, with D possibly being TRBD2 (5 bases). CDR1 MNHEY and CDR2 SVGAGI come from the germline V gene. CDR3 length equals 13 residues. Deletions cut 2 bases from V and 11 bases from J, with 13 bases between. The CDR3 spells CASSYLAGSQQFF. In DNA, the CDR3 is TGTGCCAGCAGTTACCTGGCGGGCAGCCAGCAGTTCTTC.

The chain couples TRBV19 to TRBJ1-6; a possible D gene is TRBD1 (6 bases). The CDR3 totals 14 residues. The germline CDR1 and CDR2 sequences are LNHDA and SQIVND (reference sequence). V lost 0 bases to trimming and J lost 11 bases, with 11 bases between them. The CDR3 loop reads CASSIERGNPPLHF. The CDR3 bases are TGTGCCAGTAGTATAGAGAGGGGGAATCCACCCCTCCACTTT.

This clone was seen only once. The CDR3 DNA reads TGCGCCAGCAGTGATTTGCCGGGGGGGTACACAGATACGCAGTATTTT. Protein: CASSDLPGGYTDTQYF. This chain connects TRBV10-1 to TRBJ2-3; 8 bases match TRBD2. The CDR3 sequence is 16 residues long. The J segment lost 2 bases and the V segment lost 3 bases, leaving 7 bases of the junction unmatched. The germline gives CDR1 WNHNN, CDR2 SYGVQD (reference sequence).

The chain combines TRBV28 with TRBJ1-2, with 7 bases lining up with TRBD1. The CDR3 consists of 15 residues. The germline CDR1 and CDR2 sequences are MDHEN and SYDVKM. The ends lost 6 bases at V and 1 base at J; junction bases unmatched: 8. The CDR3 sequence: CASRKGTVLNYGYTF. DNA for the CDR3: TGTGCCAGCAGAAAGGGGACAGTGCTTAACTATGGCTACACCTTC.

The V call is TRBV24-1, the J call TRBJ2-5; 12 bases align to TRBD1. The germline V gene encodes CDR1 KGHDR and CDR2 SFDVKD. The CDR3 loop spans 18 amino acids. The junction had 9 bases not matched to a gene; V was cut back by 3 bases and J by 2 bases. The CDR3 nucleotides are TGTGCCACCAGTGATCCGATGGGGACAGGGGGCGGTCAAGAGACCCAGTACTTC. This sequence encodes CATSDPMGTGGGQETQYF.

The chain uses TRBV6-4 and TRBJ2-1; 13 bases match TRBD2. The CDR3 spans 16 residues. CDR1 and CDR2 from the germline V gene are MRHNA and SNTAGT. V dropped 4 bases and J dropped 9; count of bases not matched to a gene: 9. CDR3 protein: CASSVERTSGGGEQFF. CDR3 nucleotide sequence: TGTGCCAGCAGTGTCGAAAGGACTAGCGGGGGCGGTGAGCAGTTCTTC.

This clone was seen once. This chain connects TRBV21-1 to TRBJ2-7; the table's D call, TRBD1, was not checked against the DNA. TRBV21-1 is recorded as a pseudogene. The CDR3 extends over 10 amino acids. CDR3 protein: CASRHYEQYF. CDR3 DNA: TGTGCCAGCAGACACTACGAGCAGTACTTC.

This chain links TRBV28 with TRBJ1-4; TRBD1 agrees at 8 bases. Germline lookup yields CDR1 MDHEN and CDR2 SYDVKM. The CDR3 runs to 15 residues. Trimming removed 5 bases from V and 10 bases from J; junction bases left unmatched: 12. CDR3 in DNA: TGTGCCAGCAGTCCGCGGACAGGGTGGGTAAGAAAACTGTTTTTT. This encodes CASSPRTGWVRKLFF.

This clone was seen just once. In DNA, the CDR3 is TGTGCCAGCAGCTCCGGGACTACCACCAACAATGAGCAGTTCTTC. Protein sequence: CASSSGTTTNNEQFF. The rearrangement links TRBV7-6 to TRBJ2-1; 7 bases match TRBD2. Germline trimming cut 4 bases from V and 5 bases from J; bases unmatched to any gene: 8. Germline V gene sequence: CDR1 SGHVS, CDR2 FNYEAQ. The CDR3 loop spans 15 amino acids.

The J gene is TRBJ1-5, the V gene TRBV14, with no clear D. The CDR3 consists of 13 residues. CDR1 is SGHDN, CDR2 FVKESK, per germline. The germline V and J ends were trimmed by 0 bases and 7 bases, with 7 bases remaining between them. Written as DNA, the CDR3 is TGTGCCAGCAGCCAAGATGAGCGACAGCCCCAGCATTTT. It yields the protein CASSQDERQPQHF.

This chain joins TRBV11-1 and TRBJ2-3; a possible D gene is TRBD2 (5 bases). In germline, CDR1 is SGHAT, CDR2 FQDESV (reference sequence). The CDR3 has 16 amino acids. Trimming shortened V by 5 bases and J by 2 bases, and 17 bases separated the two germline ends. CDR3 protein: CASSPGSSGNTDTQYF. The CDR3 DNA follows: TGTGCCAGCAGCCCGGGATCGAGCGGAAACACAGATACGCAGTATTTT.

This clone was picked up a small number of times. This rearrangement joins TRBV15 to TRBJ1-1, with TRBD1 identical over 8 bases. V was clipped by 1 base and J by 5 bases; unmatched bases: 3. Germline loops: CDR1 LNHNV, CDR2 YYDKDF (reference sequence). The CDR3 consists of 14 residues. CDR3 loop: CATSRGTGQTEAFF. In DNA, the CDR3 is TGTGCCACCAGCAGAGGGACAGGGCAAACTGAAGCTTTCTTT.

The V call is TRBV15, the J call TRBJ1-1; possible D gene TRBD1, 6 bases. Germline V gives CDR1 LNHNV, CDR2 YYDKDF (reference sequence). This CDR3 contains 13 residues. V shed 2 bases and J shed 5 bases, with 9 bases lying between them. CDR3 DNA: TGTGCCACCAGCAGAACAGGGCGGACTGAAGCTTTCTTT. Protein: CATSRTGRTEAFF.

This chain's CDR3 is CASRPLRGPNQPQHF. For the CDR3, the DNA is TGTGCCAGCAGGCCTCTTAGGGGTCCCAATCAGCCCCAGCATTTT. V and J are TRBV27 and TRBJ1-5; tentatively, D is TRBD1 (5 bases). The CDR3 contains 15 residues. Looked up from germline, CDR1 is MNHEY and CDR2 is SMNVEV (reference sequence). Trimming cost V 6 bases and J 3 bases, with 15 bases left between them.

The chain has TRBV9 and TRBJ1-1; no reliable D call. Trimming left V 0 bases short and J 5 bases short, with 11 bases between. There are 14 residues in the CDR3. Germline CDR1 and CDR2: SGDLS and YYNGEE. In DNA form, the CDR3 reads TGTGCCAGCAGCGTAGAGCACGGCGGGACTGAAGCTTTCTTT. It encodes CASSVEHGGTEAFF.

The chain combines TRBV19 with TRBJ1-1, with D tentatively TRBD1 (6 bases). Germline V gives CDR1 LNHDA, CDR2 SQIVND (reference sequence). There are 14 residues in the CDR3. The V end lost 7 bases, the J end lost 3 bases, and 15 bases lay between the germline ends. The CDR3 nucleotides read TGTGCCAGTACCCAGGGGCGCGTATACACTGAAGCTTTCTTT. Translation: CASTQGRVYTEAFF.

This clone has only a few counts. The V and J genes are TRBV19 and TRBJ1-5, with TRBD1 identical over 7 bases. This CDR3 spans 16 amino acids. The V segment lost 3 bases and the J segment 8 bases; nucleotides outside the gene matches: 13. Germline loops: CDR1 LNHDA, CDR2 SQIVND (reference sequence). In DNA form, the CDR3 reads TGTGCCAGTAGTATGGCGACAGGGTACCATTCAGAGCCCCAGCATTTT. Translating it yields CASSMATGYHSEPQHF.

The chain carries TRBV3-1 (or the pseudogene TRBV3-2) and TRBJ1-4, with 8 bases identical to TRBD1. Germline V gene sequence: CDR1 LGHDT, CDR2 YNNKEL (reference sequence). CDR3 size: 14 residues. V lost 1 base and J lost 7; bases outside the gene matches: 2. The CDR3 reads CASSQGQGIEKLFF. CDR3 DNA sequence: TGTGCCAGCAGCCAAGGACAGGGGATTGAAAAACTGTTTTTT.